Following are 8 T cell receptor beta chains from one sample sequenced in a study of T cell responses to AZD1222 COVID-19 vaccine. Profiled with immunoSEQ multiplex PCR; TCRdb holds only in-frame clones, not every one. The profile shows about 94,000 clones, roughly 88% of them singletons. The specimen comprised peripheral blood, sampled on day 0 of AZD1222 vaccination. All receptors come from an adult in good health.

The rearrangement links TRBV6-2 or TRBV6-3 to TRBJ2-5; TRBD1 aligns across 7 bases. With 3 bases clipped from V and 2 bases from J, the junction kept 6 bases outside the gene matches. This CDR3 contains 15 residues. Germline-derived CDR1 and CDR2 are MNHEY and SVGEGT. CDR3 loop: CASSYPTGAQETQYF. The CDR3, as DNA: TGTGCCAGCAGTTATCCTACAGGGGCTCAAGAGACCCAGTACTTC.

The chain has TRBV6-1 and TRBJ2-3, with 9 bases that match TRBD2. After removal of 2 bases from V and 2 bases from J, the junction contained 8 bases not matched to a gene. Germline values: CDR1 MNHNS, CDR2 SASEGT. This CDR3 is built from 17 residues. CDR3 coding DNA: TGTGCCAGCAGTGAAAGTAACCTAGCGGGGTTCACAGATACGCAGTATTTT. Amino acids: CASSESNLAGFTDTQYF.

This sequence joins TRBV7-2 and TRBJ2-3; 11 positions agree with TRBD2. Germline values: CDR1 SGHTA, CDR2 FQGNSA. This CDR3 spans 15 amino acids. V shed 4 bases, J shed 4 bases, and the junction held 4 bases outside the gene matches. CDR3 sequence (DNA): TGTGCCAGCAGCTCTAGCGGGGGGTCCGCAGATACGCAGTATTTT. Its translation: CASSSSGGSADTQYF.

This clone was seen once. This chain joins TRBV5-6 and TRBJ2-2, with 11 nucleotides matching TRBD2. The ends lost 5 bases at V and 3 bases at J; junction bases unmatched: 12. Germline V gene sequence: CDR1 SGHDT, CDR2 YYEEEE. The CDR3 is 18 amino acids. The CDR3 spells CASRPSLAGGAYTGELFF. DNA for the CDR3: TGTGCCAGCAGACCTAGCCTAGCGGGGGGCGCTTACACCGGGGAGCTGTTTTTT.

This rearrangement joins TRBV10-1 to TRBJ1-1; perhaps TRBD1 as D (5 bases). The CDR3 totals 13 residues. Germline CDR1 WNHNN, CDR2 SYGVQD (reference sequence). V shed 3 bases and J shed 3 bases, with 8 bases lying between them. The CDR3 region has the DNA TGCGCCAGCAGTGATGGGGGGGACACTGAAGCTTTCTTT. Translation: CASSDGGDTEAFF.

This chain joins TRBV11-2 and TRBJ1-4, with 7 bases that match TRBD1. V lost 3 bases and J lost 4; bases outside the gene matches: 8. The CDR3 consists of 16 residues. Germline V CDR1 and CDR2: SGHAT, FQNNGV. The CDR3 loop reads CASSLSRTGLNEKLFF. The CDR3 DNA reads as TGTGCCAGCAGCTTGTCGCGGACAGGTCTTAATGAAAAACTGTTTTTT.

This chain links TRBV7-3 with TRBJ2-2; 10 bases fit TRBD2. The CDR3 runs 18 residues. Germline trimming cut 4 bases from V and 2 bases from J; bases unmatched to any gene: 10. Germline-derived CDR1 and CDR2 are SGHTA and FQGTGA. The CDR3 spells CASSSQPIAGGNTGELFF. The CDR3 region has the DNA TGTGCCAGCAGCTCCCAGCCTATAGCGGGGGGTAACACCGGGGAGCTGTTTTTT.

CDR3 nucleotides: TGTGCCTGGAATCGGCCTGGAGAGACCCAGTACTTC. Residues: CAWNRPGETQYF. The chain uses TRBV30 and TRBJ2-5, with D uncertain. This CDR3 contains 12 residues. Trimming took off 4 bases at V and 4 bases at J, with 10 bases between the two ends. From germline, CDR1 is GTSNPN and CDR2 SVGIG (reference sequence).